This T cell receptor beta chain originates from a study of monozygotic twins with inflammatory bowel disease. Study results and limitations: No separation of different T cell subtypes was possible.

In eight separate reactions per sample, cDNA was generated. A template switching step added UMIs, each with a 6-nucleotide sample barcode. TCRdb reprocessed the 5' RACE reads and reports one entry per CDR3 protein, with no DNA. Its listing shows about 150,000 distinct CDR3 sequences. With regard to this clonotype: Its antigen is not known.

The CDR3 runs to 16 residues. In germline, CDR1 is DFQATT, CDR2 SNEGSKA (reference sequence). Specimen: blood. This TCR came from a human donor with ulcerative colitis or Crohn's disease, or a healthy co-twin of an affected twin (not recorded which). The chain has TRBV20-1 and TRBJ2-1; checking the TCRdb D call of TRBD1 is not possible without DNA. This CDR3 is CSAIGQAVAVYNEQFF.